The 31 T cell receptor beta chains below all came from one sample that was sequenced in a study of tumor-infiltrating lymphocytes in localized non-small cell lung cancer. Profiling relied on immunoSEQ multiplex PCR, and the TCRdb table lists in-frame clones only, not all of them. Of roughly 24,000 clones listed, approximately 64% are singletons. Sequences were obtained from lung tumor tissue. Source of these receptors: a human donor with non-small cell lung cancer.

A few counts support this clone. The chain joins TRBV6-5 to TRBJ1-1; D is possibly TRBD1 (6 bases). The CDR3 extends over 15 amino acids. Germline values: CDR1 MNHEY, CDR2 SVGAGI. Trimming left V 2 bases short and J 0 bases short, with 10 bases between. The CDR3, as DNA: TGTGCCAGCAGTTACGCCGACAGGATGAACACTGAAGCTTTCTTT. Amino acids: CASSYADRMNTEAFF.

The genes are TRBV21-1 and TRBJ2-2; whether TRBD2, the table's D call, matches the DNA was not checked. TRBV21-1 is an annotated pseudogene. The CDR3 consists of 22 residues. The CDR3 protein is CASSTVGGAGPIRFANTGELFF. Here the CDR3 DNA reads TGTGCCAGCAGCACCGTCGGAGGGGCAGGCCCGATCCGGTTCGCGAACACCGGGGAGCTGTTTTTT.

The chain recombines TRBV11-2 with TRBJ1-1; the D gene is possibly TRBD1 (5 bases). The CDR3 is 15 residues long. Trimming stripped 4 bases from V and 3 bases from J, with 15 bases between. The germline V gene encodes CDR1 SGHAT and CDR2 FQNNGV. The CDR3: CASSYDTTAYTEAFF. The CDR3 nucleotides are TGTGCCAGCAGCTACGATACGACAGCTTACACTGAAGCTTTCTTT. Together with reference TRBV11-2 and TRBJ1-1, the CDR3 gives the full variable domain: EAGVAQSPRYKIIEKRQSVAFWCNPISGHATLYWYQQILGQGPKLLIQFQNNGVVDDSQLPKDRFSAERLKGVDSTLKIQPAKLEDSAVYLCASSYDTTAYTEAFFGQGTRLTVV.

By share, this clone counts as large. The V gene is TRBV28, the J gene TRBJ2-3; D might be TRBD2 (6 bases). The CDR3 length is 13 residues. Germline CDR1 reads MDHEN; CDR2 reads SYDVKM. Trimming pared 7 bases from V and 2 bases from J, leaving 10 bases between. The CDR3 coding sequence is TGTGCCAGCACGGCGGACTACACAGATACGCAGTATTTT. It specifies CASTADYTDTQYF.

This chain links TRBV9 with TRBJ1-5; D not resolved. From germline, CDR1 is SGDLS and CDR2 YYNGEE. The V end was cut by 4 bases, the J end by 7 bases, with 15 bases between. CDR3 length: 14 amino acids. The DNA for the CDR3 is TGTGCCAGCAGCCCCTGGGCTTCGGGGCAGCCCCAGCATTTT. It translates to CASSPWASGQPQHF. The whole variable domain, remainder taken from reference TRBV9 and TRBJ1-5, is DSGVTQTPKHLITATGQRVTLRCSPRSGDLSVYWYQQSLDQGLQFLIQYYNGEERAKGNILERFSAQQFPDLHSELNLSSLELGDSALYFCASSPWASGQPQHFGDGTRLSIL.

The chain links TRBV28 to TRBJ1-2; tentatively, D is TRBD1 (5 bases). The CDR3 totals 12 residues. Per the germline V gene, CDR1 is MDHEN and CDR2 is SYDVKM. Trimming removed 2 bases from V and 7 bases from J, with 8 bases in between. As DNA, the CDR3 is TGTGCCAGCAGTTTACGGGGGGTTGGCTACACCTTC. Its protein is CASSLRGVGYTF.

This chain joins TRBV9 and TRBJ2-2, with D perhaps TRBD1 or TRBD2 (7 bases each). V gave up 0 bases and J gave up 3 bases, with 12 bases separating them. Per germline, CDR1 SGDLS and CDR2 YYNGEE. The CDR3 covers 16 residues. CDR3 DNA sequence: TGTGCCAGCAGCGTAGGTCAGGGGGGGGACACCGGGGAGCTGTTTTTT. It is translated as CASSVGQGGDTGELFF.

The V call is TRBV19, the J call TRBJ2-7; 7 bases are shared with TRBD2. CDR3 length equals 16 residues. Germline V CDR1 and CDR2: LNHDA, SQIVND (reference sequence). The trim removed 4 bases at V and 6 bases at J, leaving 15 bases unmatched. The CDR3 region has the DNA TGTGCCAGTAGTACCGTCTTGGCGGGAGCTCGGGCCGAGCAGTACTTC. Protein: CASSTVLAGARAEQYF.

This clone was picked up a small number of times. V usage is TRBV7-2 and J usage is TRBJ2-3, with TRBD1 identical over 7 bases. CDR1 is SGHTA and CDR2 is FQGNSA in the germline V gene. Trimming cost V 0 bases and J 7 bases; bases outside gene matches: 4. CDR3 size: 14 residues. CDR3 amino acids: CASSLALGGNTQYF. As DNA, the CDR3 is TGTGCCAGCAGCTTAGCGCTAGGGGGCAATACGCAGTATTTT. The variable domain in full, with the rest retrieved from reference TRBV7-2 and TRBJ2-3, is GAGVSQSPSNKVTEKGKDVELRCDPISGHTALYWYRQSLGQGLEFLIYFQGNSAPDKSGLPSDRFSAERTGGSVSTLTIQRTQQEDSAVYLCASSLALGGNTQYFGPGTRLTVL.

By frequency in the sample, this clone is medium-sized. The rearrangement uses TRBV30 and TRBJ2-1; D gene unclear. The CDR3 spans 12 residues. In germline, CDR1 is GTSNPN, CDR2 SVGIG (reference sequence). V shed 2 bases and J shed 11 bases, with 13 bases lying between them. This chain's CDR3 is CAWSRDSQQQFF. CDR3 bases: TGTGCCTGGAGTAGAGACTCCCAACAGCAGTTCTTC.

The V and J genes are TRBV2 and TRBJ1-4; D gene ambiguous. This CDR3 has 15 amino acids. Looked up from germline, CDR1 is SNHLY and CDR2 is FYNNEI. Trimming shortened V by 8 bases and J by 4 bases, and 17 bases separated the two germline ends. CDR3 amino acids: CASSLRRGDNEKLFF. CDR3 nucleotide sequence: TGTGCCAGCTCCTTACGCCGCGGAGATAATGAAAAACTGTTTTTT.

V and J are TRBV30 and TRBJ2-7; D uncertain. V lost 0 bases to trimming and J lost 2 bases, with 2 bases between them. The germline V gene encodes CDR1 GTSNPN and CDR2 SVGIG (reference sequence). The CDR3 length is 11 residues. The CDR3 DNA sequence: TGTGCCTGGAGTGTCACCTACGAGCAGTACTTC. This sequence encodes CAWSVTYEQYF.

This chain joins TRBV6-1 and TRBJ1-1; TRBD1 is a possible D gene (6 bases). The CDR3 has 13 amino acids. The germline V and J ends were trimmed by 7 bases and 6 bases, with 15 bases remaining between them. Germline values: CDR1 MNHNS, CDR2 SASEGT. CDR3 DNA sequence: TGTGCCAGCAAGGGGGTTGCGTCGGCTGAAGCTTTCTTT. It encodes CASKGVASAEAFF.

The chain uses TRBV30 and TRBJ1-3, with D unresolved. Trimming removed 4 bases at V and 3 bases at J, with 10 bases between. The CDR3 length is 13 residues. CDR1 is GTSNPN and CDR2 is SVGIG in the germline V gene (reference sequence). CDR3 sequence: CAWTSFNGNTIYF. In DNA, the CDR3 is TGTGCCTGGACTTCGTTCAATGGAAACACCATATATTTT.

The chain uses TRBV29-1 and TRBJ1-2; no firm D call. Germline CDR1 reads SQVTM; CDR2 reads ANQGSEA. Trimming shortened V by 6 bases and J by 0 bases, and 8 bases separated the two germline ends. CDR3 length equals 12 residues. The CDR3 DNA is TGCAGCGTGGCACAGTCTAACTATGGCTACACCTTC. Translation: CSVAQSNYGYTF. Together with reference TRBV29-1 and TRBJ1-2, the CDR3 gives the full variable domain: SAVISQKPSRDICQRGTSLTIQCQVDSQVTMMFWYRQQPGQSLTLIATANQGSEATYESGFVIDKFPISRPNLTFSTLTVSNMSPEDSSIYLCSVAQSNYGYTFGSGTRLTVV.

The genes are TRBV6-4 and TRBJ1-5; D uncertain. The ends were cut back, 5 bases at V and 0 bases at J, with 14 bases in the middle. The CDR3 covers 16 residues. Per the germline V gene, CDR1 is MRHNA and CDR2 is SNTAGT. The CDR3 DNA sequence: TGTGCCAGCAGTTCCGGAAGGTCGCTTAGCAATCAGCCCCAGCATTTT. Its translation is CASSSGRSLSNQPQHF.

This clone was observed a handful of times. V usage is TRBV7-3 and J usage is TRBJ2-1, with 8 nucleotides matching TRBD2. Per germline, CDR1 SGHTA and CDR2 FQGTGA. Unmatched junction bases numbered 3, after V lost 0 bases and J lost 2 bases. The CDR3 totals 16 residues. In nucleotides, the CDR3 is TGTGCCAGCAGCTTAACGGCTAGCGGGCCCTACAATGAGCAGTTCTTC. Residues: CASSLTASGPYNEQFF.

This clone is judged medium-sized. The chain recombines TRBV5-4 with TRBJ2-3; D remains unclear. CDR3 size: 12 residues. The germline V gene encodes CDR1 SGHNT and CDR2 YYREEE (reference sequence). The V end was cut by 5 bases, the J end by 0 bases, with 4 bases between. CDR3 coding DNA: TGTGCCAGCAGGATTAGCACAGATACGCAGTATTTT. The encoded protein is CASRISTDTQYF.

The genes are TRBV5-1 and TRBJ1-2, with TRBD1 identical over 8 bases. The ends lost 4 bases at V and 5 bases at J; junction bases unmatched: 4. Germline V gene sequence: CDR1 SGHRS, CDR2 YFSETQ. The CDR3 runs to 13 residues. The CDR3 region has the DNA TGCGCCAGCAGCGAGGGACAGGATTATGGCTACACCTTC. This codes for CASSEGQDYGYTF.

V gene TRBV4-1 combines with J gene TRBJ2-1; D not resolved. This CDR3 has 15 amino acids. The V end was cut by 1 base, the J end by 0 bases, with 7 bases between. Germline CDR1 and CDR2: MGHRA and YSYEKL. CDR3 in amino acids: CASSQAPSSYNEQFF. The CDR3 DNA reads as TGCGCCAGCAGCCAAGCCCCGAGCTCCTACAATGAGCAGTTCTTC.

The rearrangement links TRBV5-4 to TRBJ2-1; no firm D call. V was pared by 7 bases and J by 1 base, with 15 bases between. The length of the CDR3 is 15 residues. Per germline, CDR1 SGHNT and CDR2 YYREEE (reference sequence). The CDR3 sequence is CASGVGLTSYNEQFF. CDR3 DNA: TGTGCCAGCGGTGTCGGGCTTACGTCCTACAATGAGCAGTTCTTC. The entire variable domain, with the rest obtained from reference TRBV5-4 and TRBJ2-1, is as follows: ETGVTQSPTHLIKTRGQQVTLRCSSQSGHNTVSWYQQALGQGPQFIFQYYREEENGRGNFPPRFSGLQFPNYSSELNVNALELDDSALYLCASGVGLTSYNEQFFGPGTRLTVL.

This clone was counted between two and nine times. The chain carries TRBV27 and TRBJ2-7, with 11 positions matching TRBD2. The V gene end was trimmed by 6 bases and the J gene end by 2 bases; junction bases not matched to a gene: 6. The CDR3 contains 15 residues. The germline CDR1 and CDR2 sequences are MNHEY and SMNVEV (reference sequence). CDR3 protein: CASRPTSGTPYEQYF. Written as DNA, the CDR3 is TGTGCCAGCAGGCCGACTAGCGGGACCCCCTACGAGCAGTACTTC.

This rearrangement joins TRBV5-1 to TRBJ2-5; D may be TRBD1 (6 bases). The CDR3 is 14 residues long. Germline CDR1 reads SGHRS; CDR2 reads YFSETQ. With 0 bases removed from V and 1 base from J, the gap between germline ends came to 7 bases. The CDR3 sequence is CASSLGTAQETQYF. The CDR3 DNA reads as TGCGCCAGCAGCTTGGGGACAGCCCAAGAGACCCAGTACTTC.

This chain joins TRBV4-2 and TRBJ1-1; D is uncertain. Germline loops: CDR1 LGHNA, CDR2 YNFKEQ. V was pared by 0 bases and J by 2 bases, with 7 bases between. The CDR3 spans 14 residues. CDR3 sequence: CASSQDTINTEAFF. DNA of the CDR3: TGTGCCAGCAGCCAAGATACGATAAACACTGAAGCTTTCTTT.

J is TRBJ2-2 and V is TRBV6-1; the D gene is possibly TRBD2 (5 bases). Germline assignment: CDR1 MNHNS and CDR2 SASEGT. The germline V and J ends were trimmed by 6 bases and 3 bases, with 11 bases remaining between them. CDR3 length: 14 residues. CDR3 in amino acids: CASREVWDTGELFF. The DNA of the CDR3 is TGTGCCAGCAGGGAGGTGTGGGACACCGGGGAGCTGTTTTTT.

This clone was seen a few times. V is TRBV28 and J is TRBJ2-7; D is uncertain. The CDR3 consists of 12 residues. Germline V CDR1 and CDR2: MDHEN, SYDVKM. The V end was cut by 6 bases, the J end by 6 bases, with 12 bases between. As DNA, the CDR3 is TGTGCCAGCAGGTTCGGAGTACTCGAGCAGTACTTC. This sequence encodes CASRFGVLEQYF.

The CDR3, as DNA: TGTGCCAGCAGCCTCCCGGGTCAGCCCCAGCATTTT. It translates to CASSLPGQPQHF. The chain joins TRBV5-6 to TRBJ1-5, with D unresolved. The V end was cut by 4 bases, the J end by 6 bases, with 8 bases between. The CDR3 consists of 12 residues. CDR1 is SGHDT and CDR2 is YYEEEE in the germline V gene.

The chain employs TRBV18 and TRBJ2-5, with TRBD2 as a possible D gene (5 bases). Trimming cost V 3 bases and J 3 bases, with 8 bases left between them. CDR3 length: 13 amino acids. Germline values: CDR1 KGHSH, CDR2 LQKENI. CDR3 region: CASSPFGKETQYF. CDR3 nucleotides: TGTGCCAGCTCACCGTTCGGGAAAGAGACCCAGTACTTC.

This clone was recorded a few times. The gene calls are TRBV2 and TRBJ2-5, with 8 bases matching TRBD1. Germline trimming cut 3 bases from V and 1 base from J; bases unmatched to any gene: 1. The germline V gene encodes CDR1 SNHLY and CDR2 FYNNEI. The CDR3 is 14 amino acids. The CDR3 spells CASSDGQGQETQYF. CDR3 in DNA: TGTGCCAGCAGTGACGGACAGGGCCAAGAGACCCAGTACTTC.

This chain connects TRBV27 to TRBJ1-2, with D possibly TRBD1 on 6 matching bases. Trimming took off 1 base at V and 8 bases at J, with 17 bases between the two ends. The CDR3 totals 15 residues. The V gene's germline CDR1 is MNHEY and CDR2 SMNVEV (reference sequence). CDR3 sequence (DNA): TGTGCCAGCAGTTTATGGCCGGGACACTTTACGGGCTACACCTTC. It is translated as CASSLWPGHFTGYTF.

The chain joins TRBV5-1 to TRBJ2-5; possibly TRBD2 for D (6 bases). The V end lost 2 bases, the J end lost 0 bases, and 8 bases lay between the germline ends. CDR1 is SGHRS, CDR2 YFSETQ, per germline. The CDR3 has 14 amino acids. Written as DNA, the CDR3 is TGCGCCAGCAGCTTTCTAGCGAACCAAGAGACCCAGTACTTC. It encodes CASSFLANQETQYF. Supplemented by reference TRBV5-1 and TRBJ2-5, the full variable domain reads KAGVTQTPRYLIKTRGQQVTLSCSPISGHRSVSWYQQTPGQGLQFLFEYFSETQRNKGNFPGRFSGRQFSNSRSEMNVSTLELGDSALYLCASSFLANQETQYFGPGTRLLVL.